This T cell receptor (beta chain) was obtained from a study of T cell responses to AZD1222 COVID-19 vaccine. Study-wide findings and caveats: Two doses of AZD1222 preceded a rise in Spike-specific TCR breadth and depth. The study sampled repertoires only after the peak T cell response. Clonal diversity was possibly underestimated; the donors were predominantly white British and more often female.

In the case of this clone: Its antigen is not known.

The CDR3 loop spans 15 amino acids. Per the germline V gene, CDR1 is KGHDR and CDR2 is SFDVKD. V trimming: 3 bases; J trimming: 4 bases; junction bases outside the gene matches: 5. Method: immunoSEQ multiplex PCR; TCRdb's copy keeps in-frame clones and lacks some. The sample contains some 140,000 clones, about 94% of which appear only once. This sequence originates from an adult in good health. The V call is TRBV24-1, the J call TRBJ2-3; 8 nucleotides match TRBD2. The sequences come from peripheral blood, collected on day 0 of AZD1222 vaccination. The CDR3 is CATSDTSGGADTQYF. The CDR3, as DNA: TGTGCCACCAGTGATACGAGCGGGGGCGCAGATACGCAGTATTTT.